These 21 T cell receptor beta chains share one sample of origin, sequenced in a study of T cell responses to AZD1222 COVID-19 vaccine. Data came from immunoSEQ multiplex PCR; TCRdb stores just in-frame clones and leaves some out. The sample consists of 150,000 or so clones, under 95% of them appearing once. The sample was peripheral blood, taken on day 0 of AZD1222 vaccination. Receptor source: an adult in good health.

Only a few counts were recorded for this clone. V usage is TRBV27 and J usage is TRBJ2-3, with 12 bases matching TRBD2. The J segment lost 15 bases and the V segment lost 5 bases, leaving 9 bases of the junction unmatched. This CDR3 has 13 amino acids. In germline, CDR1 is MNHEY, CDR2 SMNVEV (reference sequence). CDR3 sequence reads: CASSITLAGGRYF. DNA for the CDR3: TGTGCCAGCAGTATCACGCTAGCGGGGGGGCGATATTTT.

The J gene is TRBJ1-2, the V gene TRBV4-2, with 8 bases lining up with TRBD1. The junction had 1 base not matched to a gene; V was cut back by 1 base and J by 3 bases. This CDR3 is 14 amino acids long. Germline-derived CDR1 and CDR2 are LGHNA and YNFKEQ. CDR3 sequence: CASSQGTGYYGYTF. As DNA, the CDR3 is TGTGCCAGCAGCCAAGGGACAGGGTACTATGGCTACACCTTC.

The genes are TRBV6-4 and TRBJ1-2, with 9 nucleotides matching TRBD1. V dropped 6 bases and J dropped 1; count of bases not matched to a gene: 9. Germline V CDR1 and CDR2: MRHNA, SNTAGT. The CDR3 is made up of 16 amino acids. CDR3 nucleotides: TGTGCCAGCAGGGAAACCGGGACAGGGATTAACTATGGCTACACCTTC. Residues: CASRETGTGINYGYTF.

This chain connects TRBV27 to TRBJ2-2, with TRBD1 as a possible D gene (6 bases). Germline CDR1 MNHEY, CDR2 SMNVEV (reference sequence). The CDR3 extends over 16 amino acids. V lost 7 bases and J lost 4, with 19 bases in between. The DNA of the CDR3 is TGTGCCAGCATAACAGGGCCGCCAAGTCGCACCGGGGAGCTGTTTTTT. Protein: CASITGPPSRTGELFF.

In DNA, the CDR3 is TGTGCCAGCAGCTCTCAGGGGGCCTTATACGAGCAGTACTTC. Translation: CASSSQGALYEQYF. The genes are TRBV11-3 and TRBJ2-7; 8 bases map to TRBD1. The CDR3 sequence is 14 residues long. Germline V gene lookup returns CDR1 SGHNT and CDR2 YENEEA. V shed 4 bases, J shed 4 bases, and the junction held 6 bases outside the gene matches.

V usage is TRBV19 and J usage is TRBJ2-1; D gene unclear. Germline V gene lookup returns CDR1 LNHDA and CDR2 SQIVND (reference sequence). The CDR3 sequence is 14 residues long. V lost 5 bases to trimming and J lost 8 bases, with 16 bases between them. CDR3 amino acids: CASSALDGHDEQFF. DNA of the CDR3: TGTGCCAGTAGTGCCCTGGACGGTCACGATGAGCAGTTCTTC. The variable domain in full, with the rest retrieved from reference TRBV19 and TRBJ2-1, is DGGITQSPKYLFRKEGQNVTLSCEQNLNHDAMYWYRQDPGQGLRLIYYSQIVNDFQKGDIAEGYSVSREKKESFPLTVTSAQKNPTAFYLCASSALDGHDEQFFGPGTRLTVL.

The V gene is TRBV7-2, the J gene TRBJ1-2; D might be TRBD1 (5 bases). The ends were cut back, 5 bases at V and 5 bases at J, with 12 bases in the middle. CDR1 is SGHTA and CDR2 is FQGNSA in the germline V gene. This CDR3 spans 13 amino acids. The chain's CDR3 is CASSQGSLYGYTF. CDR3 DNA sequence: TGTGCCAGCAGCCAGGGATCACTTTATGGCTACACCTTC.

V is TRBV20-1 and J is TRBJ2-7; D gene unclear. The germline V and J ends were trimmed by 2 bases and 2 bases, with 4 bases remaining between them. This CDR3 is built from 11 residues. The germline V gene has CDR1 DFQATT and CDR2 SNEGSKA (reference sequence). The CDR3 is CSARKTYEQYF. The CDR3 DNA sequence: TGCAGTGCTAGAAAGACCTACGAGCAGTACTTC.

This clone was seen a single time. The rearrangement joins TRBV30 to TRBJ2-7; no firm D call. Germline CDR1 and CDR2: GTSNPN and SVGIG (reference sequence). The CDR3 sequence is 12 residues long. V was trimmed by 0 bases and J by 1 base, leaving 4 bases between them. CDR3 in DNA: TGTGCCTGGAGTGTAATATCCTACGAGCAGTACTTC. Translated, it gives CAWSVISYEQYF.

This chain joins TRBV28 and TRBJ1-4; TRBD1 aligns across 8 bases. J was trimmed by 7 bases and V by 8 bases; bases with no gene match: 12. The CDR3 is 15 amino acids. Per the germline V gene, CDR1 is MDHEN and CDR2 is SYDVKM. CDR3 bases: TGTGCCAGCGACGGACAGGGCTCTATGGGTGAAAAACTGTTTTTT. It is translated as CASDGQGSMGEKLFF.

The chain carries TRBV6-5 and TRBJ2-1; the match to TRBD1 covers 9 bases. The CDR3 covers 15 residues. V was pared by 0 bases and J by 5 bases, with 2 bases of the junction left unmatched. Germline V gene data show CDR1 as MNHEY and CDR2 as SVGAGI. The CDR3 spells CASSYSGQGHNEQFF. The CDR3 DNA reads as TGTGCCAGCAGTTACTCGGGACAGGGACACAATGAGCAGTTCTTC.

The chain employs TRBV5-8 and TRBJ2-1, with D maybe TRBD1 (6 bases). Between the trimmed V and J ends, which lost 0 bases and 5 bases, there was a span of 12 bases. Germline loops: CDR1 SGHTS, CDR2 YDEGEE. CDR3 length: 15 amino acids. CDR3 region: CASSLGWGPDNEQFF. CDR3 nucleotides: TGTGCCAGCAGCTTGGGCTGGGGGCCCGACAATGAGCAGTTCTTC. The full variable domain, completed using reference TRBV5-8 and TRBJ2-1, is EAGVTQSPTHLIKTRGQQATLRCSPISGHTSVYWYQQALGLGLQFLLWYDEGEERNRGNFPPRFSGRQFPNYSSELNVNALELEDSALYLCASSLGWGPDNEQFFGPGTRLTVL.

This chain uses TRBV9 with TRBJ1-2; D is perhaps TRBD1 (6 bases). The CDR3 is made up of 15 amino acids. Germline CDR1 reads SGDLS; CDR2 reads YYNGEE. The V and J ends lost 3 bases and 5 bases respectively, with 17 bases between them. CDR3 DNA: TGTGCCAGCAGCGGACCGGGACATATGGGGTATGGCTACACCTTC. It yields the protein CASSGPGHMGYGYTF. The full variable domain, with the rest looked up from reference TRBV9 and TRBJ1-2, is DSGVTQTPKHLITATGQRVTLRCSPRSGDLSVYWYQQSLDQGLQFLIQYYNGEERAKGNILERFSAQQFPDLHSELNLSSLELGDSALYFCASSGPGHMGYGYTFGSGTRLTVV.

This chain links TRBV20-1 with TRBJ1-1, with no clear D. The CDR3 spans 11 residues. Trimming took 3 bases from V and 8 from J, leaving 10 bases between them. CDR1 and CDR2 (germline): DFQATT, SNEGSKA (reference sequence). The chain's CDR3 is CSASSWLEAFF. The CDR3 region has the DNA TGCAGTGCTAGTTCCTGGTTAGAAGCTTTCTTT.

Regarding this clone: Different DNA sequences within this sample yield the same CDR3. The chain recombines TRBV5-1 with TRBJ1-4; D is uncertain. Per the germline V gene, CDR1 is SGHRS and CDR2 is YFSETQ. The CDR3 extends over 13 amino acids. Trimming left V 0 bases short and J 4 bases short, with 4 bases between. CDR3 coding DNA: TGCGCCAGCAGCTTGGGGGTTAATGAAAAACTGTTTTTT. It is translated as CASSLGVNEKLFF.

The chain has TRBV5-1 and TRBJ1-2; perhaps TRBD1 as D (5 bases). CDR3 length: 15 residues. V lost 2 bases and J lost 2, with 13 bases in between. Germline V gene data show CDR1 as SGHRS and CDR2 as YFSETQ. CDR3 bases: TGCGCCAGCAGCTTTTCGGGGGGAACCAACTATGGCTACACCTTC. Its translation is CASSFSGGTNYGYTF. Looking up the rest from reference TRBV5-1 and TRBJ1-2 gives the full variable domain: KAGVTQTPRYLIKTRGQQVTLSCSPISGHRSVSWYQQTPGQGLQFLFEYFSETQRNKGNFPGRFSGRQFSNSRSEMNVSTLELGDSALYLCASSFSGGTNYGYTFGSGTRLTVV.

The gene calls are TRBV27 and TRBJ2-1; D could derive from TRBD1 or TRBD2 (7 bases each). CDR3 length equals 16 residues. Trimming cost V 3 bases and J 11 bases, with 23 bases left between them. Per the germline V gene, CDR1 is MNHEY and CDR2 is SMNVEV (reference sequence). The CDR3 DNA reads as TGTGCCAGCAGTTTGCGGGGAGGGGGCGTTCCAGCGAAGCAGTTCTTC. The encoded protein is CASSLRGGGVPAKQFF.

The V call is TRBV9, the J call TRBJ1-2; D perhaps matches TRBD1 (6 bases). V was clipped by 1 base and J by 6 bases, with 16 bases between them. Germline CDR1 SGDLS, CDR2 YYNGEE. The CDR3 length is 15 residues. The CDR3 nucleotides are TGTGCCAGCAGCGTATCGGGGGGCGCCCGGAATGGCTACACCTTC. Protein: CASSVSGGARNGYTF.

This rearrangement joins TRBV5-1 to TRBJ1-5; 7 positions agree with TRBD1. The CDR3 has 14 residues. V dropped 5 bases and J dropped 5; count of bases not matched to a gene: 7. Germline CDR1 SGHRS, CDR2 YFSETQ. The CDR3 reads CASSPDRPDQPQHF. The DNA for the CDR3 is TGCGCCAGCAGTCCGGACAGGCCGGATCAGCCCCAGCATTTT.

The chain uses TRBV4-3 and TRBJ2-1; possible D gene TRBD1, 6 bases. V was clipped by 5 bases and J by 7 bases, with 15 bases between them. Germline V gene lookup returns CDR1 LGHNA and CDR2 YSLEER. This CDR3 contains 14 residues. CDR3 nucleotides: TGCGCCAGCAGCATATCGACAGGAATGAATGAGCAGTTCTTC. Translated: CASSISTGMNEQFF.

The genes are TRBV5-6 and TRBJ1-4; D gene unclear. V was cut by 3 bases and J by 5 bases, with 5 bases left in between. The CDR3 sequence is 12 residues long. The germline V gene has CDR1 SGHDT and CDR2 YYEEEE. CDR3 protein: CASSWSNEKLFF. CDR3 nucleotides: TGTGCCAGCAGCTGGAGCAATGAAAAACTGTTTTTT.